This T cell receptor beta chain originates from a study of shared clonotypes between healthy human individuals. The donors were all Caucasian adults (living in Nashville, Tennessee). Findings of the study overall: Naive subsets tended to show greater estimated richness than memory subsets. Only blood was sampled, and tissue TCR repertoires likely differ from blood ones.

Over several immunoSEQ plates, each subset's genomic DNA was distributed in even portions. The method was immunoSEQ multiplex PCR; TCRdb's version includes in-frame clones alone and lacks a portion of them. The profile shows over 850,000 clones, approximately 80% of them singletons. This clone appeared many times. Its cognate antigen is unknown. Germline V gene data show CDR1 as SGHVS and CDR2 as FQNEAQ. V lost 1 base, J lost 9 bases, and 12 bases lay in between. The CDR3 loop spans 13 amino acids. This TCR was recovered from a man between 18 and 35 years old in good health. Some clones in this sample may be carry-over from other donors' samples. The source material was memory CD4+ T cells from PBMCs. Subset described: CD45RA-negative fraction. This chain joins TRBV7-8 and TRBJ1-1; D unresolved. The CDR3 region is CASSLEMPAKAFF. The CDR3, as DNA: TGTGCCAGCAGCTTAGAAATGCCGGCAAAAGCTTTCTTT.